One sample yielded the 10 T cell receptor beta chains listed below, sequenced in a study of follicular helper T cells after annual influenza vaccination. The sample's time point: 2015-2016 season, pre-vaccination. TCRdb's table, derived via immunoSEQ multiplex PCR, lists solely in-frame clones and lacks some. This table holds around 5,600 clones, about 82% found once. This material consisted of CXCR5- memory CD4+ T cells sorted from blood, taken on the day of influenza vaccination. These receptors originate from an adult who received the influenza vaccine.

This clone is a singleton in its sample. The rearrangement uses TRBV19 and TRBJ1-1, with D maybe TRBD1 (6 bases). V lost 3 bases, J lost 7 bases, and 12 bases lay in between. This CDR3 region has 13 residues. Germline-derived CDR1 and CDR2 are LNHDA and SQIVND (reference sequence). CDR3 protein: CASSITGGGEAFF. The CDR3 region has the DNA TGTGCCAGTAGTATTACCGGGGGCGGTGAAGCTTTCTTT.

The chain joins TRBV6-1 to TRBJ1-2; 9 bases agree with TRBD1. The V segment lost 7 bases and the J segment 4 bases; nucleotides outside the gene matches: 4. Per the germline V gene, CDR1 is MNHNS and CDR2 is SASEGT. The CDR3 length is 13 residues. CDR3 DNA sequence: TGTGCCAGCACCCTGACAGGGGGCTATGGCTACACCTTC. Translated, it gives CASTLTGGYGYTF.

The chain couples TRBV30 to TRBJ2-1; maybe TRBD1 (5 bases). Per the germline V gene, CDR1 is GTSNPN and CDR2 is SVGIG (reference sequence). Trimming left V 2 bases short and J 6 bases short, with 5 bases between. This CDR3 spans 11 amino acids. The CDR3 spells CAWSRGNEQFF. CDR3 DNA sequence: TGTGCCTGGAGTAGGGGCAATGAGCAGTTCTTC.

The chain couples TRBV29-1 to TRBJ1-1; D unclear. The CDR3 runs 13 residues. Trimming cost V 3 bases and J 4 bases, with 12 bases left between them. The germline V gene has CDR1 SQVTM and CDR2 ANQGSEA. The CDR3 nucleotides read TGCAGCGTTGACGGAGGAGATGGCACTGAAGCTTTCTTT. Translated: CSVDGGDGTEAFF.

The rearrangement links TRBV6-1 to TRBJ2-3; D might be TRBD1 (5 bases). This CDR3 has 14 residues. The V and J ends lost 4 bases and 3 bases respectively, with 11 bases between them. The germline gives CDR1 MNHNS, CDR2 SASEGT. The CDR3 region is CASSVRGHTDTQYF. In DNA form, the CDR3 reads TGTGCCAGCAGTGTAAGGGGCCATACAGATACGCAGTATTTT.

The CDR3 nucleotides are TGTGCCACCAGCGAGCCGGCGGGGAGCTCCTACAATGAGCAGTTCTTC. It translates to CATSEPAGSSYNEQFF. The V call is TRBV15, the J call TRBJ2-1; D might be TRBD2 (6 bases). V lost 5 bases to trimming and J lost 0 bases, with 14 bases between them. Germline CDR1 and CDR2: LNHNV and YYDKDF (reference sequence). There are 16 residues in the CDR3. Filled out from reference TRBV15 and TRBJ2-1, the complete variable domain reads DAMVIQNPRYQVTQFGKPVTLSCSQTLNHNVMYWYQQKSSQAPKLLFHYYDKDFNNEADTPDNFQSRRPNTSFCFLDIRSPGLGDTAMYLCATSEPAGSSYNEQFFGPGTRLTVL.

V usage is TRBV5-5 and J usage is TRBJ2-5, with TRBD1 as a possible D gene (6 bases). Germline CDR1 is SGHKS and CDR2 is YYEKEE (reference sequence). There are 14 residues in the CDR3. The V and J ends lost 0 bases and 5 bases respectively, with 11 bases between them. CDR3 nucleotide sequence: TGTGCCAGCAGCTTGGAGGGGGTCCGGGAGACCCAGTACTTC. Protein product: CASSLEGVRETQYF.

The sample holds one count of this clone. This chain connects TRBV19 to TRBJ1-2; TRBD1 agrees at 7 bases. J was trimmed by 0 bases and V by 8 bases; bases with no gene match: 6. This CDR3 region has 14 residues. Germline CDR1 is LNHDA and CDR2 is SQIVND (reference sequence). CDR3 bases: TGTGCCAGTGAAAGAGGGGGCGCTAACTATGGCTACACCTTC. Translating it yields CASERGGANYGYTF.

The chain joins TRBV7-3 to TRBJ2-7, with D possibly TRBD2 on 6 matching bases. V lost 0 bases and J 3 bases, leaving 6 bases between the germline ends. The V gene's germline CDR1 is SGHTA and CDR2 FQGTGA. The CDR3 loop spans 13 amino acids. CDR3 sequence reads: CASSLTRGYEQYF. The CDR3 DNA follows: TGTGCCAGCAGCTTAACGCGGGGCTACGAGCAGTACTTC.

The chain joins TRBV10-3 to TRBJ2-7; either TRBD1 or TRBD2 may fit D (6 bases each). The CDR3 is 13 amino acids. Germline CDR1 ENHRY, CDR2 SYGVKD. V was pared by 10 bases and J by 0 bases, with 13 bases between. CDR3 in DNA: TGTGCCACGGGGGCTGGCGGCTCCTACGAGCAGTACTTC. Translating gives CATGAGGSYEQYF.